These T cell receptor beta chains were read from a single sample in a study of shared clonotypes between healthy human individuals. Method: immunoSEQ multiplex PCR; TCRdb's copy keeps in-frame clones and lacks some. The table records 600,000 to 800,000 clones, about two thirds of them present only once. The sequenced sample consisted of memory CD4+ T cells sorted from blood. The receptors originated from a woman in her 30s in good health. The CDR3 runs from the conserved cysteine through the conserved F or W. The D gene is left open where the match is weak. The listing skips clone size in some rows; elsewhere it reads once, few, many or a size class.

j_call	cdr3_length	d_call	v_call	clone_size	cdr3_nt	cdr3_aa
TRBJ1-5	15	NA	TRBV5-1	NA	TGCGCCAGCAGCTTGGATGGGGCTAGCAATCAGCCCCAGCATTTT	CASSLDGASNQPQHF
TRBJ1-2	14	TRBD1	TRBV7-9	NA	TGTGCCAGCACCGTAGGCGGAGGACAGGATGGCTACACCTTC	CASTVGGGQDGYTF
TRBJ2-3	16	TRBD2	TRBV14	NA	TGTGCCAGCAGCTACACTAGCGGGAGGTCGACAGATACGCAGTATTTT	CASSYTSGRSTDTQYF
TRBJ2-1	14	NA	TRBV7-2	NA	TGTGCCAGCAGCTTCCAGGGGACCATCAATGAGCAGTTCTTC	CASSFQGTINEQFF
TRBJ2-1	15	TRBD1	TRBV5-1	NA	TGCGCCAGCAGCGTTGGACAGGGTGAACGGTATGAGCAGTTCTTC	CASSVGQGERYEQFF
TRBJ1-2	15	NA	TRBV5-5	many	TGTGCCAGCAGCACTGGCCCGAACCAGCCAAATGGCTACACCTTC	CASSTGPNQPNGYTF
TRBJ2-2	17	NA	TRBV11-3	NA	TGTGCCAGCAGCTTAGAGTTCGGGTACGCGAACACCGGGGAGCTGTTTTTT	CASSLEFGYANTGELFF
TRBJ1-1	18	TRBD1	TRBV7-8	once	TGTGCCAGCAGCCCCATTAGTCCGACAGGGCGGTTGAACACTGAAGCTTTCTTT	CASSPISPTGRLNTEAFF
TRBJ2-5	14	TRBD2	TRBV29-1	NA	TGCAGCGTTGATCAACTAGCGGGCCAAGAGACCCAGTACTTC	CSVDQLAGQETQYF
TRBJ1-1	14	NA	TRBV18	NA	TGTGCCAGCTCACCACGGACACAGAACACTGAAGCTTTCTTT	CASSPRTQNTEAFF
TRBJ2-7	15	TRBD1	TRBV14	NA	TGTGCCAGCAGCCAAGGAGGACAGGGAGCCTACGAGCAGTACTTC	CASSQGGQGAYEQYF
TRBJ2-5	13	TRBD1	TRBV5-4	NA	TGTGCCAGCAGCCCCGGGACAGTCCAGACCCAGTACTTC	CASSPGTVQTQYF
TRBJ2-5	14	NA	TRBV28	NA	TGTGCCAGCAGTCCTAGACTTACTGAAGAGACCCAGTACTTC	CASSPRLTEETQYF
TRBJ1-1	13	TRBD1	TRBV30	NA	TGTGCCCTGGAACGACAGGGCAACACTGAAGCTTTCTTT	CALERQGNTEAFF
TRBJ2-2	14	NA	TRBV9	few	TGTGCCAGCAGCGTAGCTGGGGACACCGGGGAGCTGTTTTTT	CASSVAGDTGELFF